The sequence of this T cell receptor (beta chain) was determined in a study of T cell responses to AZD1222 COVID-19 vaccine. The germline CDR1 and CDR2 sequences are SGHVS and FQNEAQ. V dropped 5 bases and J dropped 4 bases, with 11 bases sitting between them. The CDR3 contains 14 residues. Findings of the study overall: Nearly half of spike-specific TCRs reportedly go after variant regions that carry no mutations. There were vaccine-associated CD4 TCRs across spike, dominant at 160-218 and 743-854. Clonal diversity was possibly underestimated, and white British individuals and females predominated among donors.

With regard to this clone: Its antigen is currently unknown.

The method was immunoSEQ multiplex PCR; TCRdb's version includes in-frame clones alone and lacks a portion of them. Of roughly 200,000 clones listed, 85% to 95% are singletons. The chain recombines TRBV7-8 with TRBJ1-4; no clear D. Here the sequenced sample was peripheral blood, taken 28 days after the second dose of the MenACWY control vaccine. The clonotype originates from an adult who received the MenACWY meningococcal vaccine as a control. CDR3 in DNA: TGTGCCAGCAGCCCGTACGGGTTTAATGAAAAACTGTTTTTT. This sequence encodes CASSPYGFNEKLFF.